This T cell receptor (beta chain) was obtained from a study of shared T cell receptors in the human thymus. The protocol was immunoSEQ multiplex PCR, while the TCRdb copy is restricted to in-frame clones and leaves out a portion. The data contain some 700,000 clones, approximately 83% of them singletons. J lost 0 bases, V lost 4 bases, and 10 bases had no gene match. CDR3 length: 17 residues. Germline V gene data show CDR1 as SGHVS and CDR2 as FNYEAQ. This sample also belongs to another study, concerning human thymus T cells.

Sequences were obtained from thymocytes. The chain has TRBV7-6 and TRBJ2-5, with TRBD2 identical over 8 bases. The clonotype was recovered from a girl in the first two years of life with a congenital heart defect. In nucleotides, the CDR3 is TGTGCCAGCAGCTCGGGACCGGGACTAGGGGACCAAGAGACCCAGTACTTC. Translated: CASSSGPGLGDQETQYF.